This paragraph reports one T cell receptor (beta chain). As yet, its antigen is unknown. The CDR3 is 15 amino acids. Germline V gene lookup returns CDR1 SEHNR and CDR2 FQNEAQ (reference sequence). V was cut by 8 bases and J by 0 bases, with 11 bases left in between. The sample comes from a study of T cell responses to AZD1222 COVID-19 vaccine. Study results and limitations: Across spike, vaccine-associated CD4 TCRs were found, dominant at 160-218 and 743-854. Donors, mostly white British, included more females; clonal diversity was possibly underestimated. After two AZD1222 doses, spike-specific TCR breadth and depth rose versus day 0. All repertoire sampling was performed exclusively after the peak T cell response.

Only in-frame clones appear in the TCRdb table, and some are missing; sequencing was by immunoSEQ multiplex PCR. The sample shows roughly 36,000 clones, about 89% of them seen only once. The sample in question was peripheral blood, obtained on day 0 of AZD1222 vaccination. This receptor was obtained from an adult in good health. V and J are TRBV7-9 and TRBJ1-6; D remains ambiguous. The CDR3 nucleotides read TGTGCCAGCGGAGCCGGGAGCTCCTATAATTCACCCCTCCACTTT. Translation gives CASGAGSSYNSPLHF.